The source of this T cell receptor beta chain is a study of human T cells and chemical hapten exposure (TCRdb year 2021). As for the study more broadly: For sensitization, 2% DPC in acetone was applied to a 2 cm by 2 cm area of upper inner arm skin. Blood for TCR sequencing was provided by twenty-nine alopecia patients at one to four time points (pre-sensitization, 2, 6 and 24 weeks). Libraries were combined into a pool for sequencing, and differences in TCR yield between samples came mainly from small differences in library volumes within the pool. Blood samples were taken from patients before sensitization (week 0) and then at 2, 6 and about 24 weeks after DPC sensitization. Patch testing on the upper back used Finn chambers containing 0.01% DPC, with scoring done after 6 days according to International Contact Dermatitis Research Group standards. The patient cohort, mostly female, included alopecia areata with under or over 50% scalp involvement, alopecia totalis and alopecia universalis. This study followed changes in the peripheral blood TCR repertoire in vivo during primary and secondary sensitization of alopecia patients to the hapten diphenylcyclopropenone (DPC). Weekly therapeutic DPC doses were additionally applied to the scalp of patients throughout the roughly 25-week study period. Broader findings and caveats from the paper: Significantly more large CDR3 similarity clusters were formed by expanded TCRs than by pre-sensitization or healthy control sets, consistent with antigen-driven responses. DPC sensitization did not change the number of TCRs with a frequency above 1 in 1000, and there was no evidence of changes in global repertoire structure. Repeated subsampling changed both the strength of the expansion versus patch-test correlation and the threshold at which the correlation became significant. A positive correlation was found between the number of PT1 expanded TCRs and patch test score, with significance reached at thresholds 8, 16 and 32 but not 4. Because all patients had alopecia, a presumed autoimmune disease, the immune response of the patients might differ from that of healthy individuals.

Library generation was performed with RACE. Instrument on record: NextSeq 500. During library preparation, unique molecular identifiers were attached to individual cDNA molecules so that TCRs could be counted in a quantitative, reproducible way. From each blood RNA sample, both TCR alpha and TCR beta chains were sequenced. Processing in the source paper ran as follows. A median of around 100,000 TCRs per sample was observed, with a range of about 20,000 to 700,000. The Decombinator software suite was used to annotate V, J and CDR3 in the TCR reads. To make PS versus PT1 abundance plots, every sample was subsampled to the same number of TCRs (28,000). Expanded TCRs were defined as absent before sensitization and observed at least eight times at the 2-week time point. The public reads were run again by TCRdb, first through fastp at Q25 and then through MiXCR, and only productive beta chains were kept. Records with the same CDR3 protein are collapsed into one entry carrying the most frequent genes and DNA. In this record, the V and J calls reflect TCRdb's handling and not the investigators' own analysis. The sample table contains tens of thousands of distinct CDR3 sequences; only one count was recorded for about 6.3% of them. In total, the top ten clones hold 1.3% of the sample.

The sample's time point, from its label and the paper: patch test 2, 6 weeks after DPC sensitization. The treatment or condition label corresponds to: therapeutic diphenylcyclopropenone sensitization with weekly scalp DPC. At every patch-test visit, the blood draw took place before the patch test was put on. Eligible patients were aged 18 to 70, diagnosed with alopecia, deemed suitable for DPC therapy, and excluded if pregnant. Unfractionated whole blood was collected in Tempus Blood RNA tubes, and total RNA was extracted from that blood. The cysteine opens and the phenylalanine closes a CDR3 of 12 amino acids. Only the CDR3 region is kept as DNA, spanning 36 bases read in frame from base 1. The V and J ends are trimmed by 5 bases and 0 bases, leaving 5 bases between them. The germline V gene specifies SGHRS as CDR1 and YFSETQ as CDR2. In this sample, this clonotype turned up many times. No antigen is known for it. No base quality values were provided; no much bigger clone lies one nucleotide off.

The sequence derives from a woman in her twenties or thirties with alopecia areata. Some clones in this sample may be carry-over from other donors' samples. Recombination linked TRBV5-1 to TRBJ1-1, with the D gene call left open. The sample here was whole blood, taken in connection with sensitization to the hapten diphenylcyclopropenone (DPC). The CDR3 in this case is CASRQMNTEAFF. Here is the DNA: TGCGCCAGCAGACAGATGAACACTGAAGCTTTCTTT.